This record concerns one TCR beta chain sequence. The target of this receptor is not known. It has no much larger one-base neighbor in the sample; base qualities were not kept. Reading the germline V gene gives CDR1 SNHLY and CDR2 FYNNEI. V loses 0 bases, J loses 4 bases, and the germline ends lie 12 bases apart. Counted from cysteine to phenylalanine, this CDR3 has 15 amino acids. CDR3 DNA only is kept here, 45 bases in frame from base 1. The data were obtained in a study of shared clonotypes between healthy human individuals (dated by TCRdb to the early 2020s). In terms of the full investigation: The cohort comprised two women and a few men aged 18 to 49 years. Between about 0.85 and 9.5 billion PBMCs per donor were obtained by leukapheresis. The study deeply sequenced blood TCR repertoires of about 5 healthy adults to estimate repertoire size and the extent of clonotype sharing between individuals. To increase sequencing depth and limit assay-specific biases, TCR repertoire library preparation and sequencing were carried out by different laboratories using diverse techniques.

Study-wide findings and limitations: Sampling was restricted to blood, and TCR repertoires in tissue are likely to differ from TCR repertoires in blood. The small number of donors limited the genetic and exposure-history diversity represented. Pairwise subsampling led to the expectation that sequencing depth would affect the degree of clonotype sharing among donors.

Healthy HIV-negative adults with no recently reported acute infections or vaccinations were included as donors. Every donor was a Caucasian adult living in Nashville, Tennessee, USA. For unsorted samples, some 90 million PBMCs were counted, and genomic DNA was extracted using the QIAamp DNA Blood Mini kit. Blood was collected by leukapheresis, and PBMCs were isolated by Ficoll-Histopaque density gradient centrifugation and then cryopreserved in liquid nitrogen vapor phase. Using the deep immunoSEQ assay, multiplex PCR amplified TCR CDR3 regions from genomic DNA. Extracted genomic DNA from each cell subset was spread evenly across all wells of several immunoSEQ 96-well plates, with each plate serving as a replicate. For unsorted PBMC, each replicate PCR was loaded with approximately 300 ng genomic DNA, equivalent to some 27,000 T cell genomes. Ten immunoSEQ deep assay plates were used to sequence the unsorted PBMC genomic DNA. The purified libraries were quantified using a Qubit 3.0 fluorometer, sized with a Bioanalyzer 2100, and then quantified again using the KAPA Library Quantification kit. Every immunoSEQ 96-well plate was sequenced on a dedicated single-read 150-cycle Illumina NextSeq 550 flow cell. The source study handled its data this way. Because only junctional sequences without quality scores were contained in the immunoSEQ output, filtering matching that applied to full-length reads could not be performed. To assign V/J genes and CDR3, sequences were annotated against IMGT germline references using PyIR, a Python wrapper for IgBLAST v1.9. Any read was removed if the V/J assignment was weak (E-value above 1e-6), the CDR3 was missing, or the read contained stop codons, out-of-frame junctions, or ambiguous translated residues. V3J clonotypes were defined as sequences sharing an identical inferred V gene, J gene, and CDR3 amino acid sequence. Percentage overlap between repertoires was computed as shared unique clonotypes divided by the size of the smaller repertoire. Richness of each repertoire was evaluated using RTK rarefaction, the Chao1 estimator, and Recon v2.1 estimates of unobserved clonotypes. Held by TCRdb, this immuneACCESS table contains in-frame sequences only and omits some clones. Under half of the omission traces to an unresolved V gene where checked; the cause of the rest is unknown. That table gives V, J and clone size, and the DNA gave D and trimming. This sample gives about 480,000 clones in total; 79% of them show up just once. The ten biggest clones cover 13% of the sample.

Recombination linked TRBV2 to TRBJ1-2; the D gene identity is not certain. Sequencing was carried out using PBMCs. The receptor comes from a woman aged 40 to 55 in good health. Some clones in this sample may be carry-over from other donors' samples. The CDR3 region reads CASSEASSGPYGYTF. The DNA is TGTGCCAGCAGTGAAGCCTCGAGCGGGCCCTATGGCTACACCTTC.